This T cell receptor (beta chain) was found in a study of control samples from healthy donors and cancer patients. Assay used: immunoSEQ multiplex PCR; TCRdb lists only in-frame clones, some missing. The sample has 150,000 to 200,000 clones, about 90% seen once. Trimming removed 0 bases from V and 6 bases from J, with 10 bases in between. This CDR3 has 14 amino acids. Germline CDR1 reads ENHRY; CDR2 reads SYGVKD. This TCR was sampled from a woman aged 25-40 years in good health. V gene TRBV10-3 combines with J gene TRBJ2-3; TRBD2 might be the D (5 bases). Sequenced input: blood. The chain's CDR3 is CAISESRGGDTQYF. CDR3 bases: TGTGCCATCAGTGAGTCTAGAGGAGGTGATACGCAGTATTTT.